The 29 T cell receptor beta chains in this list originate from one sample, sequenced in a study of T-cell reconstitution after alpha-beta-depleted transplantation in children. Study conclusions and caveats: The main origin of T-cell counts and diversity one year after transplant was newly produced T cells.

This sample's TCRbeta library carried unique molecular identifier barcodes. TCRdb re-derived calls from the PCR reads in MiXCR, one entry per CDR3 protein. The table lists approximately 300,000 distinct CDR3 sequences, about 7.3% of them singletons. These receptors lack a known antigen. Material: peripheral blood, obtained 360 days after TCRalphabeta/CD19-depleted stem cell transplant. The receptors originated from a female patient between 2 and 15 years old who had a stem cell transplant for Fanconi anemia, so the T cells may come from the graft donor.

This chain uses TRBV6-1 with TRBJ1-4, with 7 bases that match TRBD1. In germline, CDR1 is MNHNS, CDR2 SASEGT. The CDR3 is 17 residues long. The V gene end was trimmed by 5 bases and the J gene end by 3 bases; junction bases not matched to a gene: 12. CDR3 protein: CASSTQGSVTPNEKLFF. The CDR3 coding sequence is TGTGCCAGCAGTACACAGGGGAGTGTTACGCCTAATGAAAAACTGTTTTTT.

The rearrangement links TRBV7-9 to TRBJ2-1; D unresolved. Between the trimmed V and J ends, which lost 5 bases and 7 bases, there was a span of 12 bases. The CDR3 has 13 amino acids. Per germline, CDR1 SEHNR and CDR2 FQNEAQ (reference sequence). CDR3 DNA: TGTGCCAGCAGCCCCGTCGTGGATAATGAGCAGTTCTTC. Its translation: CASSPVVDNEQFF.

A few counts support this clonotype. This sequence joins TRBV19 and TRBJ2-2, with 8 bases matching TRBD1. The germline gives CDR1 LNHDA, CDR2 SQIVND (reference sequence). CDR3 length equals 18 residues. Trimming removed 3 bases from V and 0 bases from J; junction bases left unmatched: 9. The CDR3 loop is CASSMFLLDRANTGELFF. Written as DNA, the CDR3 is TGTGCCAGTAGTATGTTCCTCTTGGACAGGGCGAACACCGGGGAGCTGTTTTTT.

This clonotype has at least ten counts. The chain couples TRBV20-1 to TRBJ2-7; 9 nucleotides match TRBD1. The germline CDR1 and CDR2 sequences are DFQATT and SNEGSKA (reference sequence). The CDR3 consists of 14 residues. The V gene end was trimmed by 3 bases and the J gene end by 4 bases; junction bases not matched to a gene: 7. The CDR3 sequence: CSARKTGGFYEQYV. The CDR3, as DNA: TGCAGTGCTAGGAAAACAGGGGGCTTTTACGAGCAGTACGTC.

This clonotype was observed a few times. V is TRBV27 and J is TRBJ2-5; D is possibly TRBD1 or TRBD2 (5 bases each). Trimming took 7 bases from V and 5 from J, leaving 17 bases between them. The CDR3 has 14 amino acids. Germline values: CDR1 MNHEY, CDR2 SMNVEV (reference sequence). The CDR3: CASIGSGGKETQYF. CDR3 in DNA: TGTGCCAGCATAGGTTCTGGGGGTAAGGAGACCCAGTACTTC.

This clonotype was detected many times. The chain recombines TRBV28 with TRBJ1-5; 8 nucleotides line up with TRBD1. The CDR3 is made up of 16 amino acids. In germline, CDR1 is MDHEN, CDR2 SYDVKM. V trimming: 6 bases; J trimming: 2 bases; junction bases outside the gene matches: 9. CDR3 protein: CASRPQGASGNQPQHF. DNA for the CDR3: TGTGCCAGCAGACCTCAGGGGGCGAGTGGCAATCAGCCCCAGCATTTT.

This clonotype was picked up many times. V usage is TRBV5-1 and J usage is TRBJ2-1, with D perhaps assigned TRBD1 or TRBD2 (5 bases each). The CDR3 length is 14 residues. Trimming took off 0 bases at V and 7 bases at J, with 11 bases between the two ends. The germline CDR1 and CDR2 sequences are SGHRS and YFSETQ. The CDR3, as DNA: TGCGCCAGCAGCTTGGTGGGGTGGGGGAATGAGCAGTTCTTC. Protein: CASSLVGWGNEQFF.

This clonotype was seen a few times. The chain recombines TRBV6-2 or TRBV6-3 with TRBJ2-1; 16 positions match TRBD2. J gave up 8 bases and V 0 bases, and 10 bases lay outside the gene matches. CDR1 and CDR2 from the germline V gene are MNHEY and SVGEGT. The CDR3 spans 19 residues. The CDR3 sequence: CASSYSSGTSGGAADEQFF. The DNA for the CDR3 is TGTGCCAGCAGTTACTCCTCGGGGACTAGCGGGGGGGCCGCCGATGAGCAGTTCTTC.

With respect to this clonotype: Just one base apart from a much larger clone, this may be a read error. The J gene is TRBJ2-2, the V gene TRBV29-1; D is possibly TRBD2 (6 bases). This CDR3 is 10 amino acids long. CDR1 and CDR2 from the germline V gene are SQVTM and ANQGSEA. V was trimmed by 7 bases and J by 9 bases, leaving 9 bases between them. The CDR3 reads CSAGVRELFF. As DNA, the CDR3 is TGCAGCGCGGGGGTCAGGGAGCTGTTTTTT.

This clonotype was picked up many times. The genes are TRBV6-1 and TRBJ2-3; 7 nucleotides align to TRBD2. This CDR3 has 15 residues. J gave up 1 base and V 10 bases, and 11 bases lay outside the gene matches. Germline-derived CDR1 and CDR2 are MNHNS and SASEGT. This chain's CDR3 is CATAGSAGGTDTQYF. The CDR3 DNA reads TGTGCCACCGCAGGGTCGGCGGGGGGCACAGATACGCAGTATTTT.

This clonotype was recorded only once. The V call is TRBV4-2, the J call TRBJ2-7; 9 bases align to TRBD2. With V trimmed by 3 bases and J by 4 bases, 10 bases remained unmatched. The CDR3 is 16 residues long. Germline V gene sequence: CDR1 LGHNA, CDR2 YNFKEQ. CDR3 sequence (DNA): TGTGCCAGCAGCCATTCCGGGACTAGCTTCGGTTACGAGCAGTACTTC. Translated, it gives CASSHSGTSFGYEQYF.

This clonotype came up many times. The chain recombines TRBV29-1 with TRBJ1-3; D is uncertain. The CDR3 extends over 12 amino acids. Germline V CDR1 and CDR2: SQVTM, ANQGSEA. Trimming stripped 2 bases from V and 1 base from J, with 3 bases between. In DNA form, the CDR3 reads TGCAGCGTTGAATCTTCTGGAAACACCATATATTTT. Residues: CSVESSGNTIYF.

This clonotype has at least ten counts. The genes are TRBV6-2 or TRBV6-3 and TRBJ2-5; TRBD1 aligns across 7 bases. CDR3 length: 12 amino acids. CDR1 and CDR2 (germline): MNHEY, SVGEGT. V lost 6 bases and J lost 4; bases outside the gene matches: 2. The CDR3 DNA follows: TGTGCCAGCAGGAGGGACAGAGAGACCCAGTACTTC. Translation gives CASRRDRETQYF.

The sample holds many counts of this clonotype. V and J are TRBV7-8 and TRBJ1-5, with D uncertain. This CDR3 contains 14 residues. V lost 1 base and J 5 bases, leaving 9 bases between the germline ends. The V gene's germline CDR1 is SGHVS and CDR2 FQNEAQ. In DNA, the CDR3 is TGTGCCAGCAGCTTAGTGGACGGCCATCAGCCCCAGCATTTT. It translates to CASSLVDGHQPQHF.

The chain has TRBV5-1 and TRBJ2-5; possibly TRBD2 for D (6 bases). The CDR3 is 15 residues long. Germline CDR1 reads SGHRS; CDR2 reads YFSETQ. V lost 4 bases and J 5 bases, leaving 18 bases between the germline ends. The CDR3, as DNA: TGCGCCAGCAGCCTGGGGACTTCCCGGGGGGAGACCCAGTACTTC. Its translation: CASSLGTSRGETQYF.

CDR3 DNA sequence: TGTGCCAGCAGCCCCGGGCACAGTTATGGCTACACCTTC. Protein product: CASSPGHSYGYTF. This sequence joins TRBV4-2 and TRBJ1-2; D is uncertain. The CDR3 has 13 amino acids. V shed 4 bases and J shed 5 bases, with 11 bases lying between them. The germline CDR1 and CDR2 sequences are LGHNA and YNFKEQ.

This clonotype was recorded a few times. The CDR3 protein is CASRRDFQETQYF. The CDR3 DNA reads as TGTGCCAGCAGGCGGGACTTTCAAGAGACCCAGTACTTC. This chain uses TRBV2 with TRBJ2-5, with D possibly TRBD2 on 6 matching bases. V was shortened by 6 bases and J by 2 bases, with 10 bases between the two germline ends. CDR3 length: 13 amino acids. Germline V lookup: CDR1 SNHLY, CDR2 FYNNEI. Full variable domain (outside the CDR3, taken from reference TRBV2 and TRBJ2-5): EPEVTQTPSHQVTQMGQEVILRCVPISNHLYFYWYRQILGQKVEFLVSFYNNEISEKSEIFDDQFSVERPDGSNFTLKIRSTKLEDSAMYFCASRRDFQETQYFGPGTRLLVL.

Notes on this clonotype: The missing conserved phenylalanine or tryptophan at the end of this CDR3 makes a read error likely. The chain is built from TRBV10-3 and TRBJ1-1; 7 bases line up with TRBD1. With 4 bases clipped from V and 5 bases from J, the junction kept 13 bases outside the gene matches. Per germline, CDR1 ENHRY and CDR2 SYGVKD. The CDR3 has 16 residues. The CDR3 sequence: CAISGGVEGARTEAFI. The CDR3 region has the DNA TGTGCCATCAGTGGTGGTGTAGAGGGGGCGAGGACTGAAGCTTTCATT.

This clonotype has at least ten counts. The chain is built from TRBV29-1 and TRBJ2-5; TRBD1 is a possible D gene (5 bases). V gave up 6 bases and J gave up 5 bases, with 10 bases separating them. This CDR3 region has 11 residues. Germline lookup yields CDR1 SQVTM and CDR2 ANQGSEA. The CDR3 DNA sequence: TGCAGCGTCGGACCAGGGGAGACCCAGTACTTC. Translated, it gives CSVGPGETQYF.

The chain has TRBV20-1 and TRBJ2-3; 8 bases match TRBD2. The trim removed 3 bases at V and 4 bases at J, leaving 6 bases unmatched. Germline V CDR1 and CDR2: DFQATT, SNEGSKA (reference sequence). This CDR3 has 14 amino acids. The CDR3 DNA reads as TGCAGTGCTAGGTCGGGAGGGCCATCAGATACGCAGTATTTT. Translation: CSARSGGPSDTQYF.

This clonotype came up a few times. This rearrangement joins TRBV30 to TRBJ1-4, with TRBD1 as a possible D gene (6 bases). V shed 1 base and J shed 8 bases, with 14 bases lying between them. Germline CDR1 GTSNPN, CDR2 SVGIG (reference sequence). The CDR3 extends over 14 amino acids. The CDR3 protein is CAWSAGLTGEKLFF. The CDR3 DNA follows: TGTGCCTGGAGTGCGGGACTTACAGGGGAAAAACTGTTTTTT.

This clonotype has a count of ten or more. The chain employs TRBV5-6 and TRBJ2-2; 7 bases match TRBD2. V shed 1 base, J shed 7 bases, and the junction held 7 bases outside the gene matches. Germline CDR1 reads SGHDT; CDR2 reads YYEEEE. CDR3 length equals 15 residues. The CDR3 nucleotides are TGTGCCAGCAGCTTGCTCGGACTAGGGAGCGGGGAGCTGTTTTTT. This codes for CASSLLGLGSGELFF.

This clonotype was counted between two and nine times. The chain couples TRBV6-5 to TRBJ1-2; possible D gene TRBD1, 6 bases. Trimming took off 0 bases at V and 4 bases at J, with 9 bases between the two ends. The germline V gene encodes CDR1 MNHEY and CDR2 SVGAGI. CDR3 length equals 14 residues. CDR3 region: CASSYSAGAYGYTF. The CDR3 DNA sequence: TGTGCCAGCAGTTACTCTGCAGGGGCCTATGGCTACACCTTC.

This clonotype was observed many times. CDR3 region: CSVVVEGEQYV. For the CDR3, the DNA is TGCAGCGTTGTTGTGGAGGGTGAGCAGTACGTC. This chain links TRBV29-1 with TRBJ2-7; D is possibly TRBD2 (6 bases). From germline, CDR1 is SQVTM and CDR2 ANQGSEA. This CDR3 contains 11 residues. Trimming stripped 4 bases from V and 7 bases from J, with 11 bases between.

A single count supports this clonotype. A read error may explain this, as a much larger clone is one base away. The CDR3 end shows no conserved phenylalanine or tryptophan, and so a read error is likely. J is TRBJ1-6 and V is TRBV6-1; TRBD1 is a possible D gene (5 bases). V was clipped by 8 bases and J by 7 bases, with 12 bases between them. The CDR3 runs 13 residues. Germline V gene data show CDR1 as MNHNS and CDR2 as SASEGT. The CDR3 is CASGRGRNSPLHC. The CDR3 nucleotides are TGTGCCAGCGGCCGGGGCAGAAATTCACCCCTCCACTGT.

This clonotype has ten or more counts. This chain joins TRBV9 and TRBJ2-2, with 8 bases aligning to TRBD2. V lost 0 bases, J lost 6 bases, and 10 bases stayed unmatched. CDR1 SGDLS and CDR2 YYNGEE come from the germline V gene. The CDR3 is 17 amino acids. DNA of the CDR3: TGTGCCAGCAGCGTAGGAGCGGGGGCCCTTAGGGCCGGGGAGCTGTTTTTT. Translating gives CASSVGAGALRAGELFF.

Ten or more counts support this clonotype. The CDR3 nucleotides read TGTGCCAGCTCGAAACAGGGCCCCTACGAGCAGTACTTC. Translating gives CASSKQGPYEQYF. This chain uses TRBV18 with TRBJ2-7; D is possibly TRBD1 (6 bases). CDR3 size: 13 residues. From germline, CDR1 is KGHSH and CDR2 LQKENI. The germline V and J ends were trimmed by 6 bases and 2 bases, with 11 bases remaining between them.

This clonotype was seen more than once but under ten times. The chain carries TRBV2 and TRBJ2-1; D gene uncertain. Germline V gene data show CDR1 as SNHLY and CDR2 as FYNNEI. The CDR3 is 10 amino acids. The CDR3 region is CAAIRDEQFF. The CDR3 DNA is TGTGCAGCAATTAGAGATGAGCAGTTCTTC. The full variable domain, completed using reference TRBV2 and TRBJ2-1, is EPEVTQTPSHQVTQMGQEVILRCVPISNHLYFYWYRQILGQKVEFLVSFYNNEISEKSEIFDDQFSVERPDGSNFTLKIRSTKLEDSAMYFCAAIRDEQFFGPGTRLTVL.

This clonotype has ten or more counts. The genes are TRBV6-1 and TRBJ1-2; D is ambiguous. V was shortened by 4 bases and J by 7 bases, with 13 bases between the two germline ends. This CDR3 has 13 amino acids. In germline, CDR1 is MNHNS, CDR2 SASEGT. The CDR3 protein is CASSAAVMGGYTF. The CDR3 DNA follows: TGTGCCAGCAGTGCCGCCGTTATGGGTGGCTACACCTTC.